This TCR beta chain was sequenced in a study of shared T cell receptors in the human thymus. Repertoires were generated with immunoSEQ multiplex PCR, while TCRdb's copy carries only in-frame clones and drops some. The sample includes about 380,000 clones, approximately 95% of them seen just once. The receptor comes from a human donor. Sequencing input: thymocytes.

CDR3: CASSQDKTSGSYEQYF. The CDR3 coding sequence is TGTGCCAGCAGCCAAGATAAGACTAGCGGGTCCTACGAGCAGTACTTC. The chain has TRBV4-2 and TRBJ2-7; 10 bases agree with TRBD2. This CDR3 comprises 16 residues. CDR1 is LGHNA, CDR2 YNFKEQ, per germline. With 0 bases clipped from V and 1 base from J, the junction kept 3 bases outside the gene matches.